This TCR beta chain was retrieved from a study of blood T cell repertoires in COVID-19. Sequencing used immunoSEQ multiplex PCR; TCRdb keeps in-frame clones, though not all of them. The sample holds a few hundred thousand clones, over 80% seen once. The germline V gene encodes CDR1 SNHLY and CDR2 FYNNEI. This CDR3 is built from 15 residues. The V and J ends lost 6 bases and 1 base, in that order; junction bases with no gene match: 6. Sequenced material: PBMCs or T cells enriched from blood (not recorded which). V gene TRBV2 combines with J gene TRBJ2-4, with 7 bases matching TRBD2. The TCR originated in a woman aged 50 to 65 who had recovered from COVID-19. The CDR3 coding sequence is TGTGCCAGCAGGCCCCCGGGAGGTGCCAAAAACATTCAGTACTTC. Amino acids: CASRPPGGAKNIQYF. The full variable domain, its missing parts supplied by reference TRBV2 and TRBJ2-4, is EPEVTQTPSHQVTQMGQEVILRCVPISNHLYFYWYRQILGQKVEFLVSFYNNEISEKSEIFDDQFSVERPDGSNFTLKIRSTKLEDSAMYFCASRPPGGAKNIQYFGAGTRLSVL.